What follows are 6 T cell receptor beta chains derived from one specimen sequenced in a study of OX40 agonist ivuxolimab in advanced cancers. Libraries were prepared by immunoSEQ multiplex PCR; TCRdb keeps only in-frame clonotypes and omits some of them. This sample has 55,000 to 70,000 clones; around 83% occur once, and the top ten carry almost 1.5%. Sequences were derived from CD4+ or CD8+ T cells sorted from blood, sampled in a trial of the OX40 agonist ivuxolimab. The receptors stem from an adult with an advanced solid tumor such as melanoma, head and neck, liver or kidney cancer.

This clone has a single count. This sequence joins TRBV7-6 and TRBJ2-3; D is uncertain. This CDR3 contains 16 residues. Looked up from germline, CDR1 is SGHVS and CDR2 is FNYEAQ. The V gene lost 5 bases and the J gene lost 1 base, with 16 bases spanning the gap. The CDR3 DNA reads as TGTGCCAGCAGCCCGCGATTAGGGTTCCGCACAGATACGCAGTATTTT. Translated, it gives CASSPRLGFRTDTQYF.

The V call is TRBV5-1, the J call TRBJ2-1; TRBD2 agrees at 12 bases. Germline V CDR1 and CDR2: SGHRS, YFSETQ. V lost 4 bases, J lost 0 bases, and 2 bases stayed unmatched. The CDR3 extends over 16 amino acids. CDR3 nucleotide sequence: TGCGCCAGCAGCCTAGCGGGGGGGCGCTCCTACAATGAGCAGTTCTTC. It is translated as CASSLAGGRSYNEQFF.

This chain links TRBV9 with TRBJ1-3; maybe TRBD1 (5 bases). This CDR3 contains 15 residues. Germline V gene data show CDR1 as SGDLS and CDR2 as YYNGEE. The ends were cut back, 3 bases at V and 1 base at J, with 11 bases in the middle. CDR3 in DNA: TGTGCCAGCAGCGCAGGGTTGGGTTCTGGAAACACCATATATTTT. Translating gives CASSAGLGSGNTIYF.

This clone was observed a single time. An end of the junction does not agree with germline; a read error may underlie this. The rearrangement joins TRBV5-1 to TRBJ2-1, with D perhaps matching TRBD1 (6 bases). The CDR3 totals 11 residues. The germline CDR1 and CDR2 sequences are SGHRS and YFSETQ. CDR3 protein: CAGSLTGEQFF. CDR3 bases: TGCGCCGGCAGCTTGACAGGTGAGCAGTTCTTC. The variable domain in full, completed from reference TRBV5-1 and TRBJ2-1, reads KAGVTQTPRYLIKTRGQQVTLSCSPISGHRSVSWYQQTPGQGLQFLFEYFSETQRNKGNFPGRFSGRQFSNSRSEMNVSTLELGDSALYLCAGSLTGEQFFGPGTRLTVL.

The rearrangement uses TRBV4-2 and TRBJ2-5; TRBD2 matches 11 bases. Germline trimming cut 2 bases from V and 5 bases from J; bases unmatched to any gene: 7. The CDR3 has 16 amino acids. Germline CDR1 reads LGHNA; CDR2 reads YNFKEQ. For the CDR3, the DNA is TGTGCCAGCAGCCAACTTAGCGGGGGGGGATCGGAGACCCAGTACTTC. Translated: CASSQLSGGGSETQYF.

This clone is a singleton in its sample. Here the CDR3 reads CASKKQGTGELFF. The CDR3 bases are TGTGCCAGTAAAAAACAGGGGACCGGGGAGCTGTTTTTT. The J gene is TRBJ2-2, the V gene TRBV19; 7 nucleotides align to TRBD1. V lost 7 bases, J lost 5 bases, and 4 bases stayed unmatched. This CDR3 contains 13 residues. Germline CDR1 LNHDA, CDR2 SQIVND (reference sequence).